These 14 T cell receptor beta chains came from one sample sequenced in a study of blood T cell repertoires in COVID-19. TCRdb keeps only in-frame clones here, not all; method: immunoSEQ multiplex PCR. The sample contains approximately 470,000 clones, 87% of which appear only once. The specimen sequenced was PBMCs or T cells enriched from blood (not recorded which). These receptors originate from a woman under 30 who had recovered from COVID-19.

The chain joins TRBV23-1 to TRBJ2-2; D perhaps matches TRBD1 (5 bases). TRBV23-1 is flagged as an ORF with uncertain function. V lost 0 bases and J lost 11, with 10 bases in between. The CDR3 totals 13 residues. The CDR3 spells CASSQSGRVELFF. As DNA, the CDR3 is TGCGCCAGCAGTCAATCCGGCAGGGTTGAGCTGTTTTTT.

Here the CDR3 reads CASWTDRWASPLHF. For the CDR3, the DNA is TGTGCCTCTTGGACTGACAGGTGGGCTTCACCCCTCCACTTT. This sequence joins TRBV30 and TRBJ1-6; D perhaps matches TRBD1 (6 bases). Trimming left V 7 bases short and J 9 bases short, with 19 bases between. The CDR3 runs 14 residues. From germline, CDR1 is GTSNPN and CDR2 SVGIG (reference sequence). Complete variable domain (other parts from reference TRBV30 and TRBJ1-6): SQTIHQWPATLVQPVGSPLSLECTVEGTSNPNLYWYRQAAGRGLQLLFYSVGIGQISSEVPQNLSASRPQDRQFILSSKKLLLSDSGFYLCASWTDRWASPLHFGNGTRLTVT.

The gene calls are TRBV6-5 and TRBJ2-1; the match to TRBD2 covers 10 bases. CDR3 length: 15 amino acids. Germline trimming cut 5 bases from V and 1 base from J; bases unmatched to any gene: 2. Germline V gene data show CDR1 as MNHEY and CDR2 as SVGAGI. CDR3 nucleotide sequence: TGTGCCAGCAGTCCAGCGGGGGGGTCCTACAATGAGCAGTTCTTC. Translation gives CASSPAGGSYNEQFF.

This chain connects TRBV13 to TRBJ2-2; 9 bases are a match to TRBD1. Germline V CDR1 and CDR2: PRHDT, FYEKMQ (reference sequence). The CDR3 runs 18 residues. V lost 1 base to trimming and J lost 3 bases; unmatched junction nucleotides: 9. For the CDR3, the DNA is TGTGCCAGCAGCTTAGACCGACAGGGGGGCGGCGACACCGGGGAGCTGTTTTTT. Amino acid sequence: CASSLDRQGGGDTGELFF.

The genes are TRBV30 and TRBJ1-6; D remains ambiguous. Germline V gene lookup returns CDR1 GTSNPN and CDR2 SVGIG (reference sequence). This CDR3 comprises 16 residues. The V end lost 3 bases, the J end lost 7 bases, and 19 bases lay between the germline ends. Written as DNA, the CDR3 is TGTGCCTGGAGCACCGGTGGTTTTTCCTTCAATTCACCCCTCCACTTT. Protein: CAWSTGGFSFNSPLHF.

This CDR3 is CASSPRTGVNQPQHF. The CDR3 DNA follows: TGTGCCAGCAGCCCCCGGACAGGGGTGAATCAGCCCCAGCATTTT. The chain couples TRBV27 to TRBJ1-5, with 9 bases aligning to TRBD1. The CDR3 is made up of 15 amino acids. Germline assignment: CDR1 MNHEY and CDR2 SMNVEV (reference sequence). Trimming cost V 6 bases and J 4 bases; bases outside gene matches: 7.

This clone was counted at least ten times. This chain links TRBV4-2 with TRBJ1-2; no firm D call. CDR1 and CDR2 from the germline V gene are LGHNA and YNFKEQ. Trimming pared 6 bases from V and 2 bases from J, leaving 16 bases between. This CDR3 region has 15 residues. CDR3 loop: CASSKVDGNNYGYTF. In nucleotides, the CDR3 is TGTGCCAGCAGTAAGGTGGACGGGAACAACTATGGCTACACCTTC.

J is TRBJ2-7 and V is TRBV5-1; D gene uncertain. The CDR3 runs 15 residues. The germline V gene encodes CDR1 SGHRS and CDR2 YFSETQ. V was clipped by 0 bases and J by 4 bases, with 14 bases between them. The CDR3 is CASSLAGSPLYEQYF. CDR3 coding DNA: TGCGCCAGCAGCTTGGCCGGGTCTCCCCTTTACGAGCAGTACTTC.

This chain joins TRBV15 and TRBJ2-3, with 9 bases fitting TRBD1. The trim removed 4 bases at V and 3 bases at J, leaving 2 bases unmatched. Germline V gene sequence: CDR1 LNHNV, CDR2 YYDKDF (reference sequence). The length of the CDR3 is 14 residues. The CDR3 reads CATSTDRGTDTQYF. The CDR3 DNA follows: TGTGCCACCAGCACTGACAGGGGGACAGATACGCAGTATTTT.

In DNA form, the CDR3 reads TGTGCCAGCAGTGACGGGGGTGGCTACACCTTC. Encoded protein: CASSDGGGYTF. The chain employs TRBV25-1 and TRBJ1-2, with a weak D call TRBD1 (5 bases). The CDR3 extends over 11 amino acids. Trimming shortened V by 3 bases and J by 7 bases, and 6 bases separated the two germline ends. In germline, CDR1 is MGHDK, CDR2 SYGVNS.

The J gene is TRBJ1-6, the V gene TRBV14; D not resolved. Trimming shortened V by 1 base and J by 10 bases, and 8 bases separated the two germline ends. The CDR3 has 13 residues. In germline, CDR1 is SGHDN, CDR2 FVKESK. The CDR3 region has the DNA TGTGCCAGCAGCCAAGGGCCTCCGTCACCCCTCCACTTT. Translating gives CASSQGPPSPLHF.

This chain uses TRBV30 with TRBJ1-1; possible D gene TRBD1, 5 bases. The germline gives CDR1 GTSNPN, CDR2 SVGIG (reference sequence). V lost 2 bases to trimming and J lost 6 bases, with 10 bases between them. There are 12 residues in the CDR3. CDR3: CAWSKGAAEAFF. For the CDR3, the DNA is TGTGCCTGGAGTAAAGGGGCCGCTGAAGCTTTCTTT.

A few counts support this clone. For the CDR3, the DNA is TGTGCCGCCGAGAGGGATCAGGACGTTTCGGCTTTCTTT. Protein: CAAERDQDVSAFF. This chain uses TRBV6-5 with TRBJ1-1; D not certain. Germline V gives CDR1 MNHEY, CDR2 SVGAGI. V shed 11 bases and J shed 11 bases, with 24 bases lying between them. The length of the CDR3 is 13 residues.

The rearrangement links TRBV5-1 to TRBJ1-2; D may be TRBD1 (5 bases). CDR3 length: 12 amino acids. Germline CDR1 is SGHRS and CDR2 is YFSETQ. V lost 5 bases to trimming and J lost 7 bases, with 12 bases between them. For the CDR3, the DNA is TGCGCCAGCAGTGCGACAAGGGGTGGCTACACCTTC. Residues: CASSATRGGYTF.